The T cell receptor (beta chain) under discussion was sequenced for a study of Graves' ophthalmopathy and Graves' hyperthyroidism. The study's findings and limits: The blood repertoire also included most expanded thyroid clonotypes above 0.001 frequency. Using a 13-signature model, the authors split ophthalmopathy from stable hyperthyroidism, with around 85% sensitivity and roughly 83% specificity. The model achieved 55% to 71% sensitivity and 72.22% specificity for ophthalmopathy progression.

This clonotype was recorded once. The antigen is not known. The CDR3 end shows no conserved phenylalanine or tryptophan, and so a read error is likely. Amplification of the TCR beta CDR3 regions used RNA transcripts (as template). First-round RT-PCR with HTBI primers preceded a second-round multiplex PCR. TCRdb reprocessed the multiplex PCR reads with MiXCR, giving one entry per CDR3 protein. This table holds roughly 220,000 distinct CDR3 sequences, roughly 50% found once. Other autoimmune diseases, uncontrolled infections, pregnancy or lactation led to the exclusion of patients. V was clipped by 5 bases and J by 2 bases, with 10 bases between them. The CDR3 consists of 13 residues. Germline V CDR1 and CDR2: SEHNR, FQNEAQ (reference sequence).

The sequenced sample consisted of peripheral blood. The clonotype originates from an adult man with Graves' ophthalmopathy. V usage is TRBV7-9 and J usage is TRBJ2-7, with D possibly being TRBD2 (6 bases). The CDR3 protein is CASSPSDTYEQYL. The CDR3 nucleotides are TGTGCCAGCAGCCCTAGCGACACCTACGAGCAGTACCTC.